This TCR beta chain was captured by sequencing in a study of OX40 agonist ivuxolimab in advanced cancers. Data came from immunoSEQ multiplex PCR; TCRdb stores just in-frame clones and leaves some out. The table lists about 74,000 clones, 84% of them singletons. Sequences were derived from CD4+ or CD8+ T cells sorted from blood, sampled in a trial of the OX40 agonist ivuxolimab. The TCR was taken from an adult with an advanced solid tumor such as melanoma, head and neck, liver or kidney cancer.

CDR3 coding DNA: TGTGCCAGCAGTGGAGGGAGGGGAAGGTTGAACACTGAAGCTTTCTTT. Its protein is CASSGGRGRLNTEAFF. This sequence joins TRBV6-4 and TRBJ1-1, with TRBD1 as a possible D gene (5 bases). Germline values: CDR1 MRHNA, CDR2 SNTAGT. CDR3 length: 16 amino acids. V gave up 4 bases and J gave up 0 bases, with 15 bases separating them.